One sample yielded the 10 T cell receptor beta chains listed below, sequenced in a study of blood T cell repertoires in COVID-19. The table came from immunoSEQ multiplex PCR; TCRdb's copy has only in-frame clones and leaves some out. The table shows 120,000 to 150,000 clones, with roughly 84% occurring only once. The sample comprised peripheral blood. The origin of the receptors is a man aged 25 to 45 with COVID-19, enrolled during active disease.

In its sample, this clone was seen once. This chain's CDR3 is CASSPLEGAEAFF. CDR3 bases: TGTGCCAGCTCACCACTCGAGGGGGCTGAAGCTTTCTTT. The rearrangement links TRBV18 to TRBJ1-1, with D maybe TRBD1 (6 bases). Germline V lookup: CDR1 KGHSH, CDR2 LQKENI. This CDR3 has 13 amino acids. V lost 1 base to trimming and J lost 6 bases, with 9 bases between them.

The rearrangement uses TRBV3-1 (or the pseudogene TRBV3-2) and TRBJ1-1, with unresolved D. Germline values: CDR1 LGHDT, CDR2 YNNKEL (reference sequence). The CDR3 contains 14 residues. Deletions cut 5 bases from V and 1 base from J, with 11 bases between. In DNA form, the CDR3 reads TGTGCCAGCAGCGCCTTTACAGCGAACACTGAAGCTTTCTTT. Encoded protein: CASSAFTANTEAFF.

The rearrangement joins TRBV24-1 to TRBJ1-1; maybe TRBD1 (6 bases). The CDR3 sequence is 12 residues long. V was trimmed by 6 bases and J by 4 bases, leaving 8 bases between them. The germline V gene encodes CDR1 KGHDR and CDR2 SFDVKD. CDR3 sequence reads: CATSRGGTEAFF. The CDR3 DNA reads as TGTGCCACCAGTAGAGGGGGCACTGAAGCTTTCTTT.

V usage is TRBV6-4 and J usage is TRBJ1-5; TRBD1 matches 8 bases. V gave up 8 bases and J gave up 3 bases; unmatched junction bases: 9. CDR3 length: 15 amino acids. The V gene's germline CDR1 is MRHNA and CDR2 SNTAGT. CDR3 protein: CASGTGPKLNQPQHF. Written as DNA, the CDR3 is TGTGCCAGCGGGACAGGCCCGAAACTCAATCAGCCCCAGCATTTT.

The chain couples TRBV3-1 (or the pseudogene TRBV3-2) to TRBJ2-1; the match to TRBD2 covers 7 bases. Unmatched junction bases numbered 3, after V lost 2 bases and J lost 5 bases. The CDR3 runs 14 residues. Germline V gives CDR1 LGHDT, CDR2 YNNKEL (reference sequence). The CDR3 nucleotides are TGTGCCAGCAGCCAATTCGGGGGGAACAATGAGCAGTTCTTC. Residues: CASSQFGGNNEQFF.

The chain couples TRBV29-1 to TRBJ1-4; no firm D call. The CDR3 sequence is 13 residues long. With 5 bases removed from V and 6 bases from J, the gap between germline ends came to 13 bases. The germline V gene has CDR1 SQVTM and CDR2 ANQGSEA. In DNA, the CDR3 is TGCAGCGTTAGAGATCCGAACCATGAAAAACTGTTTTTT. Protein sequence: CSVRDPNHEKLFF.

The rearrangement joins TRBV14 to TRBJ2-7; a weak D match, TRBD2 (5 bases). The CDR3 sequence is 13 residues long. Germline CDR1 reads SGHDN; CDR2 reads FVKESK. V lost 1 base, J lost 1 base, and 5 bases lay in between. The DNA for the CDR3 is TGTGCCAGCAGCCAAGCGGGGTCCTACGAGCAGTACTTC. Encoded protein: CASSQAGSYEQYF.

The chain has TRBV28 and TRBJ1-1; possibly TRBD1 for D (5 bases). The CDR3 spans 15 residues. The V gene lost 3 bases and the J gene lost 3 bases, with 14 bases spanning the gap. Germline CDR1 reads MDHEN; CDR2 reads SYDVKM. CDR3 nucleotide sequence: TGTGCCAGCAGTTTTCGGGGGGTTTGGGACACTGAAGCTTTCTTT. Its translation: CASSFRGVWDTEAFF.

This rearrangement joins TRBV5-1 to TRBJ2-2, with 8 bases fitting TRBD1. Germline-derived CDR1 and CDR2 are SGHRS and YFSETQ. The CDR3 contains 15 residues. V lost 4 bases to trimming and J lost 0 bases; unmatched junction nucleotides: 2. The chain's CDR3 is CASSPGQANTGELFF. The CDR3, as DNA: TGCGCCAGCAGCCCGGGACAGGCGAACACCGGGGAGCTGTTTTTT.

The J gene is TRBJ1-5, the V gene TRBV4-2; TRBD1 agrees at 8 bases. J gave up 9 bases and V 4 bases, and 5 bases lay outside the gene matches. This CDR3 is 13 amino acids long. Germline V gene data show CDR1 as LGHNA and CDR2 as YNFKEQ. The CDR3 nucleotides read TGTGCCAGCAGCCCCTCTGGGACAGGGCCCCAGCATTTT. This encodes CASSPSGTGPQHF.